One sample yielded the 9 T cell receptor beta chains listed below, sequenced in a study of blood T cell repertoires in COVID-19. The method was immunoSEQ multiplex PCR; TCRdb's version includes in-frame clones alone and lacks a portion of them. The sample shows around 200,000 clones, approximately 80% of them seen only once. The sample consisted of peripheral blood. All receptors come from a human donor in a cohort sampled during active COVID-19.

V and J are TRBV20-1 and TRBJ1-1; D may be TRBD1 (5 bases). Germline loops: CDR1 DFQATT, CDR2 SNEGSKA (reference sequence). V lost 5 bases, J lost 5 bases, and 9 bases lay in between. This CDR3 contains 11 residues. CDR3 residues: CSAGRGTEAFF. The DNA for the CDR3 is TGCAGTGCTGGACGGGGGACTGAAGCTTTCTTT.

This rearrangement joins TRBV25-1 to TRBJ2-2, with D perhaps TRBD2 (7 bases). The germline CDR1 and CDR2 sequences are MGHDK and SYGVNS. The CDR3 contains 15 residues. Trimming removed 2 bases at V and 6 bases at J, with 13 bases between. The CDR3: CASSEGGAGAGELFF. CDR3 nucleotide sequence: TGTGCCAGCAGTGAAGGGGGGGCCGGAGCCGGGGAGCTGTTTTTT.

This chain connects TRBV4-1 to TRBJ2-1; D is unclear. Germline V gene sequence: CDR1 MGHRA, CDR2 YSYEKL. The CDR3 spans 13 residues. The V and J ends lost 6 bases and 6 bases respectively, with 12 bases between them. CDR3 in amino acids: CASRPTGSNEQFF. CDR3 bases: TGCGCCAGCAGGCCTACGGGTAGCAATGAGCAGTTCTTC.

The chain joins TRBV7-8 to TRBJ1-3; D gene unclear. The germline V gene has CDR1 SGHVS and CDR2 FQNEAQ. The ends were cut back, 5 bases at V and 0 bases at J, with 11 bases in the middle. The CDR3 has 15 amino acids. The CDR3 bases are TGTGCCAGCAGCACTGGGCCCCTCTCTGGAAACACCATATATTTT. Its protein product is CASSTGPLSGNTIYF.

The J gene is TRBJ1-2, the V gene TRBV5-1; 9 positions agree with TRBD1. The CDR3 totals 15 residues. Germline V lookup: CDR1 SGHRS, CDR2 YFSETQ. V lost 7 bases, J lost 7 bases, and 14 bases stayed unmatched. The CDR3 here is CASGDRDRAPLGYTF. In nucleotides, the CDR3 is TGCGCCAGCGGGGACCGGGACAGGGCCCCACTTGGCTACACCTTC.

This sequence joins TRBV5-1 and TRBJ2-2, with TRBD2 identical over 8 bases. The CDR3 spans 17 residues. CDR1 SGHRS and CDR2 YFSETQ come from the germline V gene. V shed 3 bases, J shed 2 bases, and the junction held 9 bases outside the gene matches. The CDR3 nucleotides are TGCGCCAGCAGCTCTTCTCTGACTAGCGTAAACACCGGGGAGCTGTTTTTT. Residues: CASSSSLTSVNTGELFF.

V is TRBV5-1 and J is TRBJ2-2; TRBD2 agrees at 11 bases. Trimming removed 3 bases from V and 2 bases from J; junction bases left unmatched: 3. Germline loops: CDR1 SGHRS, CDR2 YFSETQ. The CDR3 runs to 16 residues. The CDR3: CASSSGTSGNTGELFF. CDR3 DNA sequence: TGCGCCAGCAGCTCGGGGACTAGCGGTAACACCGGGGAGCTGTTTTTT. Full variable domain (remainder filled in from reference TRBV5-1 and TRBJ2-2): KAGVTQTPRYLIKTRGQQVTLSCSPISGHRSVSWYQQTPGQGLQFLFEYFSETQRNKGNFPGRFSGRQFSNSRSEMNVSTLELGDSALYLCASSSGTSGNTGELFFGEGSRLTVL.

This clone was seen once. V is TRBV27 and J is TRBJ2-7, with TRBD1 identical over 8 bases. Germline lookup yields CDR1 MNHEY and CDR2 SMNVEV (reference sequence). This CDR3 has 15 residues. V trimming: 2 bases; J trimming: 7 bases; junction bases outside the gene matches: 10. In nucleotides, the CDR3 is TGTGCCAGCAGTTTAAATACACAGGGGGTGAAAGAGCAGTACTTC. Protein sequence: CASSLNTQGVKEQYF.

The J gene is TRBJ1-6, the V gene TRBV19; D is perhaps TRBD1 (6 bases). Germline assignment: CDR1 LNHDA and CDR2 SQIVND (reference sequence). The CDR3 extends over 13 amino acids. With 8 bases removed from V and 9 bases from J, the gap between germline ends came to 14 bases. CDR3 protein: CASGTYDGSPLHF. The CDR3 nucleotides read TGTGCCAGTGGGACATATGATGGTTCACCCCTCCACTTT.